These T cell receptor beta chains were read from a single sample in a study of T-cell memory formation after mild COVID-19. MiXCR was run by TCRdb on the 5' RACE reads, yielding one entry per CDR3 protein. Of about 110,000 distinct CDR3 sequences listed, over 15% are singletons. The sequencing sample was made of PBMCs or a T cell subset sorted from them (not recorded which). Source of these receptors: a man aged 18 to 29 who had mild COVID-19 (a few samples of this study predate the infection). Cell type and time point are not known. Both conserved end residues are part of each CDR3. The order of the fields is V gene, clone size, J gene, D gene, CDR3 protein, CDR3 DNA. D genes are given only for firm matches. Clone size is stated in some rows and not others, as once, few, many or a class when expanded.

v_call: TRBV20-1; clone_size: few; j_call: TRBJ2-1; d_call: NA; cdr3_aa: CSASGAGEQFF; cdr3_nt: TGCAGTGCTAGCGGTGCTGGTGAGCAGTTCTTC
v_call: TRBV6-5; clone_size: NA; j_call: TRBJ2-7; d_call: TRBD1; cdr3_aa: CASSYSAGQAYEQYF; cdr3_nt: TGTGCCAGCAGTTACTCTGCCGGACAGGCCTACGAGCAGTACTTC
v_call: TRBV11-3; clone_size: NA; j_call: TRBJ2-7; d_call: NA; cdr3_aa: CASSPGGASYEQYF; cdr3_nt: TGTGCCAGCAGCCCCGGCGGAGCCAGCTACGAGCAGTACTTC
v_call: TRBV10-1; clone_size: few; j_call: TRBJ2-5; d_call: NA; cdr3_aa: CASSESPGRRIETQYF; cdr3_nt: TGCGCCAGCAGTGAGTCTCCAGGGAGGCGGATAGAGACCCAGTACTTC
v_call: TRBV7-9; clone_size: few; j_call: TRBJ2-5; d_call: NA; cdr3_aa: CASSLGYRGTKETQYF; cdr3_nt: TGTGCCAGCAGCTTAGGTTATCGAGGGACCAAAGAGACCCAGTACTTC
v_call: TRBV5-6; clone_size: NA; j_call: TRBJ2-7; d_call: NA; cdr3_aa: CASSSIFYEQYF; cdr3_nt: TGTGCCAGCAGCTCCATTTTTTACGAGCAGTACTTC
v_call: TRBV10-3; clone_size: NA; j_call: TRBJ2-3; d_call: TRBD2; cdr3_aa: CATSTSGGLTSTDTQYF; cdr3_nt: TGTGCCACCTCCACTAGCGGGGGATTAACTAGCACAGATACGCAGTATTTT
v_call: TRBV4-2; clone_size: few; j_call: TRBJ2-5; d_call: NA; cdr3_aa: CASSQEGGTGAETQYF; cdr3_nt: TGTGCCAGCAGCCAAGAAGGCGGGACCGGGGCAGAGACCCAGTACTTC
v_call: TRBV7-9; clone_size: NA; j_call: TRBJ1-2; d_call: TRBD1; cdr3_aa: CASSSQGAAGGYTF; cdr3_nt: TGTGCCAGCAGCTCACAGGGGGCAGCTGGCGGCTACACCTTC
v_call: TRBV1; clone_size: few; j_call: TRBJ1-2; d_call: NA; cdr3_aa: CTSNREGYGYTF; cdr3_nt: TGCACCAGCAACAGGGAAGGCTATGGCTACACCTTC
v_call: TRBV6-5; clone_size: NA; j_call: TRBJ2-3; d_call: NA; cdr3_aa: CASSGRFSSTDTQYF; cdr3_nt: TGTGCCAGCAGTGGGCGGTTTTCAAGCACAGATACGCAGTATTTT
v_call: TRBV5-1; clone_size: NA; j_call: TRBJ2-1; d_call: TRBD1; cdr3_aa: CASSQDRDEQFF; cdr3_nt: TGCGCCAGCAGCCAGGACAGGGATGAGCAGTTCTTC
v_call: TRBV6-6; clone_size: NA; j_call: TRBJ1-4; d_call: NA; cdr3_aa: CASTPRAANEKLFF; cdr3_nt: TGTGCCAGCACTCCCCGGGCGGCTAATGAAAAACTGTTTTTT
v_call: TRBV12-5; clone_size: NA; j_call: TRBJ1-1; d_call: NA; cdr3_aa: CASRTGTSVAFF; cdr3_nt: TGTGCTAGTCGAACTGGAACTAGCGTGGCTTTCTTT
v_call: TRBV7-2; clone_size: few; j_call: TRBJ2-3; d_call: TRBD2; cdr3_aa: CASSPGLAKDTQYF; cdr3_nt: TGTGCCAGCAGCCCGGGACTAGCGAAAGATACGCAGTATTTT
v_call: TRBV7-8; clone_size: few; j_call: TRBJ1-5; d_call: NA; cdr3_aa: CASSLVTGGNQPQHF; cdr3_nt: TGTGCCAGCAGCTTAGTTACGGGCGGCAATCAGCCCCAGCATTTT
v_call: TRBV12-3/TRBV12-4; clone_size: NA; j_call: TRBJ1-2; d_call: NA; cdr3_aa: CASAPRENYGYTF; cdr3_nt: TGTGCCAGCGCCCCCAGGGAAAACTATGGCTACACCTTC
v_call: TRBV10-3; clone_size: NA; j_call: TRBJ1-2; d_call: NA; cdr3_aa: CAIERPDYGYTF; cdr3_nt: TGTGCCATCGAGCGACCCGACTATGGCTACACCTTC
v_call: TRBV9; clone_size: few; j_call: TRBJ2-1; d_call: TRBD2; cdr3_aa: CASSVASGPYNEQFF; cdr3_nt: TGTGCCAGCAGCGTAGCTAGCGGTCCATACAATGAGCAGTTCTTC
v_call: TRBV20-1; clone_size: many; j_call: TRBJ2-7; d_call: NA; cdr3_aa: CSAVPHRLEQYF; cdr3_nt: TGCAGTGCCGTACCCCACAGGCTCGAGCAGTACTTC
v_call: TRBV12-3/TRBV12-4; clone_size: NA; j_call: TRBJ2-7; d_call: TRBD2; cdr3_aa: CASSSTTSGGAHEQYF; cdr3_nt: TGTGCCAGCAGTTCCACGACTAGCGGGGGGGCCCACGAGCAGTACTTC
v_call: TRBV7-2; clone_size: NA; j_call: TRBJ2-1; d_call: NA; cdr3_aa: CASRPSGPGEQFF; cdr3_nt: TGTGCCAGCAGACCGTCCGGACCCGGGGAGCAGTTCTTC